Listed below are T cell receptor beta chains from one sample, sequenced in a study of shared clonotypes between healthy human individuals. Profiling relied on immunoSEQ multiplex PCR, and the TCRdb table lists in-frame clones only, not all of them. The table shows around 2,000,000 clones, with approximately 95% occurring only once. The sequencing input was naive CD8+ T cells sorted from blood. These receptors were obtained from a young man in good health. Each CDR3 is given with its conserved first and last residue. The order of the fields is J gene, D gene, V gene, clone size, CDR3 protein, CDR3 DNA. A D gene is named only where the DNA matches it firmly. Only some rows state a clone size, as once, few, many or a class for expanded clones.

TRBJ1-6,NA,TRBV2,NA,CASSAGDSPLHF,TGTGCCAGCAGTGCAGGGGATTCACCCCTCCACTTT
TRBJ2-6,NA,TRBV5-1,NA,CASSLDLSGANVLTF,TGCGCCAGCAGCTTGGATCTCTCTGGGGCCAACGTCCTGACTTTC
TRBJ2-7,NA,TRBV9,NA,CASSSISYEQYF,TGTGCCAGCAGCTCTATCTCCTACGAGCAGTACTTC
TRBJ2-7,TRBD1,TRBV4-3,NA,CASSPGQTSYEQYF,TGCGCCAGCAGCCCGGGACAGACCTCCTACGAGCAGTACTTC
TRBJ1-2,NA,TRBV11-2,NA,CASSLGQTLTGYGYTF,TGTGCCAGCAGCTTAGGCCAGACCTTAACGGGATATGGCTACACCTTC
TRBJ2-7,TRBD1,TRBV14,NA,CASSQVTGGYEQYF,TGTGCCAGCAGCCAAGTTACAGGGGGCTACGAGCAGTACTTC
TRBJ2-3,NA,TRBV28,NA,CASQEPSSTDTQYF,TGTGCCAGCCAGGAACCTTCTAGCACAGATACGCAGTATTTT
TRBJ2-3,NA,TRBV7-8,NA,CASRGRGSTDTQYF,TGTGCCAGCCGCGGTAGGGGAAGCACAGATACGCAGTATTTT
TRBJ2-5,TRBD1,TRBV4-1,NA,CASSQGQGKNQETQYF,TGCGCCAGCAGCCAAGGACAGGGGAAAAACCAAGAGACCCAGTACTTC
TRBJ2-5,NA,TRBV6-1,once,CASSEVLLGTSYLYQETQYF,TGTGCCAGCAGTGAAGTACTTTTAGGAACTTCTTATTTATACCAAGAGACCCAGTACTTC
TRBJ2-3,TRBD1,TRBV7-8,once,CASSLGQGAFTDTQYF,TGTGCCAGCAGCTTAGGACAGGGCGCTTTCACAGATACGCAGTATTTT
TRBJ1-6,NA,TRBV6-1,few,CASSESGSSNNSPLHF,TGTGCCAGCAGTGAATCGGGGAGCTCCAATAATTCACCCCTCCACTTT
TRBJ2-3,NA,TRBV13,NA,CASSLGRRTTSTDTQYF,TGTGCCAGCAGCTTAGGCCGGAGGACCACTAGCACAGATACGCAGTATTTT
TRBJ2-7,TRBD1,TRBV9,NA,CASSASGTGILEQYF,TGTGCCAGCAGCGCTTCCGGGACAGGGATTCTCGAGCAGTACTTC
TRBJ2-3,NA,TRBV7-9,NA,CASSLLSGSRSTDTQYF,TGTGCCAGCAGCTTATTATCAGGGAGTAGAAGCACAGATACGCAGTATTTT
TRBJ1-5,NA,TRBV6-4,NA,CASPWLRSRDKQPQHF,TGTGCCAGCCCATGGTTAAGGAGCAGGGATAAGCAGCCCCAGCATTTT
TRBJ1-2,TRBD1,TRBV28,NA,CASSSAGGVNYGYTF,TGTGCCAGCAGTTCCGCAGGGGGCGTTAACTATGGCTACACCTTC
TRBJ2-7,NA,TRBV7-2,NA,CASSSRGPYEQYF,TGTGCCAGCAGCTCCCGCGGCCCCTACGAGCAGTACTTC
TRBJ1-5,NA,TRBV15,NA,CATSSARGNQPQHF,TGTGCCACCAGCAGTGCGAGAGGCAATCAGCCCCAGCATTTT
TRBJ2-1,NA,TRBV7-9,NA,CASSSPALSYNEQFF,TGTGCCAGCAGCTCACCGGCCCTCTCCTACAATGAGCAGTTCTTC
TRBJ2-5,NA,TRBV11-2,NA,CASSRTQGETQYF,TGTGCCAGCAGTCGGACCCAGGGGGAGACCCAGTACTTC
TRBJ2-3,TRBD2,TRBV7-7,NA,CASRRLAGGTDTQYF,TGTGCTAGCAGACGACTAGCGGGGGGAACAGATACGCAGTATTTT
TRBJ2-7,NA,TRBV2,NA,CASSEGGGATYEQYF,TGTGCCAGCAGTGAAGGGGGGGGCGCAACCTACGAGCAGTACTTC
TRBJ1-2,NA,TRBV15,NA,CATSRDRDGYTF,TGTGCCACCAGCAGAGATAGGGACGGCTACACCTTC
TRBJ1-1,NA,TRBV5-6,NA,CASRSSGNTEAFF,TGTGCCAGCAGATCTTCAGGGAACACTGAAGCTTTCTTT
TRBJ1-2,NA,TRBV30,NA,CAWGPRAAYGYTF,TGTGCCTGGGGGCCGAGGGCCGCTTATGGCTACACCTTC
TRBJ1-1,NA,TRBV10-3,NA,CAISESLNKDREF,TGTGCCATCAGTGAAAGTTTGAACAAGGACCGAGAGTTT
TRBJ1-4,TRBD1,TRBV6-5,NA,CASSSSGTGGEKLFF,TGTGCCAGCAGCTCTTCCGGGACAGGGGGCGAAAAACTGTTTTTT
TRBJ2-2,NA,TRBV7-9,NA,CAEGTTNTGELFF,TGTGCCGAGGGTACCACGAACACCGGGGAGCTGTTTTTT
TRBJ2-1,NA,TRBV9,NA,CASSAEESPLVGEQFF,TGTGCCAGCAGCGCAGAAGAATCTCCATTAGTAGGTGAGCAGTTCTTC
TRBJ2-1,TRBD2,TRBV30,NA,CAWRGLAGVYNEQFF,TGTGCCTGGAGGGGACTAGCGGGAGTCTACAATGAGCAGTTCTTC
TRBJ2-1,TRBD2,TRBV7-2,NA,CASSPTSGSYNEQFF,TGTGCCAGCAGCCCGACTAGCGGGTCCTACAATGAGCAGTTCTTC
TRBJ2-7,TRBD1,TRBV30,NA,CAWSPRDSYEQYF,TGTGCCTGGAGTCCCCGGGACAGTTACGAGCAGTACTTC
TRBJ2-7,NA,TRBV12-5,NA,CASGSIGTDPYEQYF,TGTGCTAGTGGCTCTATAGGGACGGACCCCTACGAGCAGTACTTC
TRBJ2-7,TRBD2,TRBV5-1,NA,CASSMGLAGGNYEQYF,TGCGCCAGCAGCATGGGACTAGCGGGAGGAAACTACGAGCAGTACTTC
TRBJ2-7,TRBD2,TRBV2,NA,CAIPGSGGAYEQYF,TGTGCCATCCCTGGAAGCGGGGGGGCCTACGAGCAGTACTTC
TRBJ2-7,TRBD2,TRBV4-3,NA,CASSQGTSGVYEQYF,TGCGCCAGCAGCCAAGGGACTAGCGGGGTATACGAGCAGTACTTC
TRBJ2-7,NA,TRBV7-8,NA,CASNAGEYEQYF,TGTGCCAGCAACGCCGGAGAGTACGAGCAGTACTTC
TRBJ2-7,NA,TRBV5-4,NA,CASSTWGGAQYF,TGTGCCAGCAGCACCTGGGGCGGGGCGCAGTACTTC
TRBJ2-3,NA,TRBV10-1,once,CASSEFSTDTQYF,TGCGCCAGCAGTGAATTTAGCACAGATACGCAGTATTTT
TRBJ1-2,NA,TRBV9,NA,CASSVDRVLGANYGYTF,TGTGCCAGCAGCGTAGACAGGGTGTTGGGAGCTAACTATGGCTACACCTTC
TRBJ2-6,NA,TRBV7-7,once,CASSTGDGASGANVLTF,TGTGCTAGCAGCACCGGGGACGGGGCCTCTGGGGCCAACGTCCTGACTTTC
TRBJ1-5,TRBD1,TRBV19,NA,CATLETGVNQPQHF,TGTGCCACACTTGAGACAGGGGTCAATCAGCCCCAGCATTTT
TRBJ2-5,NA,TRBV10-3,NA,CAISEPLSTGGETQYF,TGTGCCATCAGTGAGCCCCTATCCACAGGAGGAGAGACCCAGTACTTC
TRBJ2-7,NA,TRBV4-3,NA,CASSQDRGVAYEQYF,TGCGCCAGCAGCCAAGATAGGGGTGTAGCCTACGAGCAGTACTTC
TRBJ2-7,NA,TRBV4-1,NA,CASSQRQEYSYEQYF,TGCGCCAGCAGCCAACGTCAGGAGTACTCCTACGAGCAGTACTTC
TRBJ1-5,NA,TRBV10-2,NA,CASSVGGRYSNQPQHF,TGCGCCAGCAGTGTGGGAGGGCGATATAGCAATCAGCCCCAGCATTTT
TRBJ2-7,NA,TRBV4-3,NA,CASSQGLAYEQYF,TGCGCCAGCAGCCAGGGACTCGCCTACGAGCAGTACTTC
TRBJ1-2,NA,TRBV23-1,NA,CASSQLGKPNYGYTF,TGCGCCAGCAGTCAACTGGGGAAACCTAACTATGGCTACACCTTC
TRBJ2-7,NA,TRBV5-6,once,CASSIDPSSYEQYF,TGTGCCAGCAGCATTGACCCTAGCTCCTACGAGCAGTACTTC
TRBJ2-1,NA,TRBV4-3,NA,CASSQSKGPAYNEQFF,TGCGCCAGCAGCCAATCTAAGGGGCCAGCTTACAATGAGCAGTTCTTC
TRBJ1-5,TRBD1,TRBV28,NA,CASSSQQGAWDQPQHF,TGTGCCAGCAGTTCCCAACAGGGGGCCTGGGATCAGCCCCAGCATTTT